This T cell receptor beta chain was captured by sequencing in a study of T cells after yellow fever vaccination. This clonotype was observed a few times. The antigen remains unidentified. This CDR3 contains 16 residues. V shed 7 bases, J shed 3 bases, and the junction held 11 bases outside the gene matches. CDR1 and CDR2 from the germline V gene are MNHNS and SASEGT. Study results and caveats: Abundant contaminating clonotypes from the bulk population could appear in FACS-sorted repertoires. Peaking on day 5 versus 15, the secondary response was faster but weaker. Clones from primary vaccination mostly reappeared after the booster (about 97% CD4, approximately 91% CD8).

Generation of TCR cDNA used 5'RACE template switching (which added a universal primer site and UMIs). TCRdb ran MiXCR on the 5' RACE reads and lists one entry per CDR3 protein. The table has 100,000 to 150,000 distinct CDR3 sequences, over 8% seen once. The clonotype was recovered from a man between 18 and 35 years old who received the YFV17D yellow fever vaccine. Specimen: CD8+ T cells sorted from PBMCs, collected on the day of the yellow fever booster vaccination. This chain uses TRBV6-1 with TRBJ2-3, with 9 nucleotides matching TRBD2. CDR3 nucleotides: TGTGCCAGCATCGGAATAGCGGGGGTCGATACAGATACGCAGTATTTT. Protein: CASIGIAGVDTDTQYF.